This T cell receptor (beta chain) was sequenced in a study of T cell repertoires in aging, cancer and after chemotherapy. Study results and caveats: These repertoire data do not allow conclusions about immunological memory after chemotherapy.

This clonotype was counted a few times. Its antigen is not known. The template was genomic DNA from peripheral blood, not RNA. The CDR3 loop spans 13 amino acids. The ends were cut back, 4 bases at V and 3 bases at J, with 7 bases in the middle. The germline V gene encodes CDR1 MRHNA and CDR2 SNTAGT. Multiplex touch-down PCR with TRB-A/B primers amplified rearranged V-D-J TRB sequences. One entry per CDR3 protein, called by TCRdb with MiXCR from the multiplex PCR reads. The sample holds 10,000 to 15,000 distinct CDR3 sequences, under 40% seen once. The chain joins TRBV6-4 to TRBJ2-1; D not certain. Sequencing was performed on blood. The receptor was isolated from a human donor in good health. The donor label of this sample is uncertain. The chain's CDR3 is CASSVNSYNEQFF. In DNA, the CDR3 is TGTGCCAGCAGTGTGAACAGCTACAATGAGCAGTTCTTC.